This T cell receptor beta chain was recovered during a study of post-analysis software for immune sequencing data. Findings and caveats of the study: Batch-matched samples strongly co-clustered by F measure. Patients with multiple sclerosis recorded significantly lower normalized Chao1 diversity than controls, the study found. Elevated frequency relative to controls characterized roughly 5 TRBV segments in patients, TRBV5-6, TRBV5-1 and TRBV20-1 among them.

Libraries were made from TCR beta cDNA, and they carried unique molecular identifiers. cDNA molecules numbering roughly 0.5 million came from roughly 1 to 10 million T cells. TCRdb redid the calling of the PCR reads with MiXCR, one entry per CDR3 protein. The sample comprises hundreds of thousands of distinct CDR3 sequences, 25% to 30% of which are singletons, and 0.5% to 0.6% rests with the top ten. Turning to this clonotype: What it binds is unknown.

The CDR3 covers 15 residues. Germline assignment: CDR1 SGHVS and CDR2 FQNEAQ. V dropped 6 bases and J dropped 10; count of bases not matched to a gene: 10. The sample consisted of blood. The chain employs TRBV7-8 and TRBJ2-1; TRBD1 matches at 12 bases. This TCR was recovered from a girl between 10 and 17 years old with multiple sclerosis. The CDR3 loop reads CASRTTGTGGKEQFF. The CDR3 nucleotides are TGTGCCAGCAGAACTACCGGGACAGGGGGCAAGGAGCAGTTCTTC. Drawing the rest from reference TRBV7-8 and TRBJ2-1, the complete variable domain is GAGVSQSPRYKVAKRGQDVALRCDPISGHVSLFWYQQALGQGPEFLTYFQNEAQLDKSGLPSDRFFAERPEGSVSTLKIQRTQQEDSAVYLCASRTTGTGGKEQFFGPGTRLTVL.